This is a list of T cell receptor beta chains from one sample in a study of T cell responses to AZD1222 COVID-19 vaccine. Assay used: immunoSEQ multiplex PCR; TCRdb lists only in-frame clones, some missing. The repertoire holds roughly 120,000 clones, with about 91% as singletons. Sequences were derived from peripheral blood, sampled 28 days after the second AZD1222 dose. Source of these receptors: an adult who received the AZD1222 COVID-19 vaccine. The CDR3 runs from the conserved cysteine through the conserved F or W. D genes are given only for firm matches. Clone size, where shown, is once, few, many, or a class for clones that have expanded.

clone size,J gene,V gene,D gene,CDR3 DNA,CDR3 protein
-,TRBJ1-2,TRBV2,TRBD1,TGTGCCAGCAGGGGGGACAGGGCTGGCTACACCTTC,CASRGDRAGYTF
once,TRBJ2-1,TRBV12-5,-,TGTGCTAGTGGTCCCAGCACAGGCGAGCAGTTCTTC,CASGPSTGEQFF
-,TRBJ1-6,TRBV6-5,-,TGTGCCAGCGGCGAACGACAGGCCGGGCCCCTCCACTTT,CASGERQAGPLHF
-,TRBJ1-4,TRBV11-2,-,TGTGCCAGCAGCTTGGGGACAACGGAAAAACTGTTTTTT,CASSLGTTEKLFF
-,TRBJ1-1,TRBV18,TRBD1,TGTGCCAGCTCACCTAGTCGGGACAGGGGGCTTGGAACTGAAGCTTTCTTT,CASSPSRDRGLGTEAFF
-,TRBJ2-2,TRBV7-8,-,TGTGCCAGCAGCCCGGACAACTCAATGGCCGGGGAGCTGTTTTTT,CASSPDNSMAGELFF
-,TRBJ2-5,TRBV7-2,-,TGTGCCAGCAGCTTTACCCAGGGACAAGAGACCCAGTACTTC,CASSFTQGQETQYF
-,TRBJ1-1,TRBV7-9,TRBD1,TGTGCCAGCAGCTACGGGACAGGGAACACTGAAGCTTTCTTT,CASSYGTGNTEAFF
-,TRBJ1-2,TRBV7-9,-,TGTGCCAGCGGGCCCGGGCTCCATGGCTACACCTTC,CASGPGLHGYTF
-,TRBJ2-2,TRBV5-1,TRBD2,TGCGCCAGCAGCCCATTAGCGGGGGGGAACACCGGGGAGCTGTTTTTT,CASSPLAGGNTGELFF